The 11 T cell receptor beta chains below were found in one sample sequenced in a study of prognosis after radiotherapy for stage I lung cancer. With two-round multiplex PCR, TCR beta CDR3 sequences were amplified from genomic DNA. Every TRBV and TRBJ gene had its own specific primer in first-round PCR. TCRdb used MiXCR to reprocess the multiplex PCR reads, holding one entry per CDR3 protein. This sample has over 50,000 distinct CDR3 sequences, with under 45% found just once. The sample consisted of PBMCs, taken before or after stereotactic body radiation therapy (not recorded which). Receptors were obtained from a donor of 50 years or more with non-small cell lung cancer.

This clonotype was counted ten times or more. V gene TRBV6-1 combines with J gene TRBJ2-3, with D perhaps TRBD1 (6 bases). The CDR3 runs 16 residues. Trimming left V 7 bases short and J 2 bases short, with 19 bases between. CDR1 and CDR2 from the germline V gene are MNHNS and SASEGT. In DNA form, the CDR3 reads TGTGCCAGCACCCCGGGGTGGGGGCCAACCACAGATACGCAGTATTTT. This translates into CASTPGWGPTTDTQYF.

Here the CDR3 reads CASIVTTGREYF. The DNA for the CDR3 is TGTGCCAGTATCGTCACGACAGGGCGGGAGTACTTC. This chain uses TRBV6-2 or TRBV6-3 with TRBJ2-7; 7 positions agree with TRBD1. The length of the CDR3 is 12 residues. The V gene's germline CDR1 is MNHEY and CDR2 SVGEGT. The junction had 13 bases not matched to a gene; V was cut back by 9 bases and J by 11 bases.

Concerning this clonotype: A read error is the likely source, as a far larger clone sits one nucleotide away. The chain is built from TRBV2 and TRBJ2-1, with a tentative D call TRBD2 (6 bases). This CDR3 comprises 16 residues. From germline, CDR1 is SNHLY and CDR2 FYNNEI. V shed 6 bases and J shed 9 bases, with 24 bases lying between them. Here the CDR3 reads CASSLGASEPTGEQFF. DNA of the CDR3: TGTGCCAGCAGCTTAGGGGCTAGCGAGCCCACGGGTGAGCAGTTCTTC.

This clonotype was counted a single time. The chain is built from TRBV5-1 and TRBJ1-6; D may be TRBD1 (6 bases). Germline CDR1 SGHRS, CDR2 YFSETQ. V gave up 0 bases and J gave up 8 bases, with 9 bases separating them. This CDR3 spans 14 amino acids. CDR3 region: CASSLGQDYSPLHF. The CDR3 nucleotides read TGCGCCAGCAGCTTGGGACAGGATTATTCACCCCTCCACTTT.

Details on this clonotype: It differs at one base from a far larger clone, so likely a read error. The CDR3 region is CASSSFLREWGNEQFF. The CDR3 nucleotides are TGTGCCAGCAGTTCCTTCCTCCGGGAGTGGGGCAATGAGCAGTTCTTC. This chain joins TRBV27 and TRBJ2-5, with TRBD2 as a possible D gene (6 bases). The closer fit of TRBJ2-1 to the DNA end suggests the J call may be wrong. This CDR3 region has 16 residues. Germline loops: CDR1 MNHEY, CDR2 SMNVEV (reference sequence).

This clonotype appeared a single time. The likely explanation is a read error, given a far larger clone one base away. The CDR3 end shows no conserved phenylalanine or tryptophan, and so a read error is likely. This chain connects TRBV6-2 or TRBV6-3 to TRBJ1-1; no reliable D call. The CDR3 totals 12 residues. The germline V gene has CDR1 MNHEY and CDR2 SVGEGT. V gave up 8 bases and J gave up 0 bases, with 7 bases separating them. CDR3 loop: CASLGLNTEAFS. The CDR3 region has the DNA TGTGCCAGCCTCGGACTGAACACTGAAGCTTTCTCT.

This clonotype was counted at least ten times. The chain employs TRBV6-1 and TRBJ2-7; 8 bases map to TRBD1. The junction had 4 bases not matched to a gene; V was cut back by 6 bases and J by 3 bases. The germline CDR1 and CDR2 sequences are MNHNS and SASEGT. The CDR3 totals 13 residues. The CDR3 sequence is CASSRTGNYEQYF. CDR3 bases: TGTGCCAGCAGCAGGACAGGGAACTACGAGCAGTACTTC.

J is TRBJ2-7 and V is TRBV7-2; TRBD2 matches 9 bases. This CDR3 is built from 19 residues. The ends lost 4 bases at V and 2 bases at J; junction bases unmatched: 18. Germline values: CDR1 SGHTA, CDR2 FQGNSA. The CDR3 loop is CASSYRPGLAGCPAYEQYF. CDR3 nucleotides: TGTGCCAGCAGCTACCGCCCGGGACTAGCTGGATGTCCCGCCTACGAGCAGTACTTC.

The sample holds many counts of this clonotype. The chain couples TRBV7-6 to TRBJ2-2; 12 bases map to TRBD2. Germline lookup yields CDR1 SGHVS and CDR2 FNYEAQ. This CDR3 has 14 residues. V shed 5 bases, J shed 7 bases, and the junction held 2 bases outside the gene matches. This CDR3 is CASSPSGRVGELFF. CDR3 in DNA: TGTGCCAGCAGCCCTAGCGGGAGGGTCGGGGAGCTGTTTTTT.

The chain's CDR3 is CASSYSRASFYEQYF. DNA of the CDR3: TGTGCCAGCAGTTACTCTCGGGCTAGCTTCTACGAGCAGTACTTC. The V gene is TRBV6-2 or TRBV6-3, the J gene TRBJ2-7; D perhaps matches TRBD2 (5 bases). Per the germline V gene, CDR1 is MNHEY and CDR2 is SVGEGT. Between the trimmed V and J ends, which lost 0 bases and 3 bases, there was a span of 12 bases. There are 15 residues in the CDR3.

There are a few counts of this clonotype. It may be a read error: a sequence one base away is much more abundant. The DNA of the CDR3 is TGTGCCAGCATCGGCGCTGGGTCCCTCTACGAGCAGTACTTC. Its translation is CASIGAGSLYEQYF. This rearrangement joins TRBV28 to TRBJ2-7; D gene unclear. The ends were cut back, 7 bases at V and 3 bases at J, with 16 bases in the middle. This CDR3 contains 14 residues. Germline V lookup: CDR1 MDHEN, CDR2 SYDVKM.